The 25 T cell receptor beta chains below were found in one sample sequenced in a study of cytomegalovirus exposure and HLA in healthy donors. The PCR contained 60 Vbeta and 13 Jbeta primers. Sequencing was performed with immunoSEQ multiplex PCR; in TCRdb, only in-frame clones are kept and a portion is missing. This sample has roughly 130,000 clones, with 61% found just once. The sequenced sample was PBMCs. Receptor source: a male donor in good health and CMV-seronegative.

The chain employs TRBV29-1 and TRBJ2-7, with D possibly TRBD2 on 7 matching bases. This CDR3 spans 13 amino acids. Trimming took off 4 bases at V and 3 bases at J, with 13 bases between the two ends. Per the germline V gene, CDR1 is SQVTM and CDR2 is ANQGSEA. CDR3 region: CSVGGGGDYEQYF. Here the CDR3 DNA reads TGCAGCGTTGGAGGAGGGGGGGACTACGAGCAGTACTTC.

CDR3 in DNA: TGTGCCAGCTCACCACCGGATTGGAGTCGGCAGTTCTTC. This gives the protein CASSPPDWSRQFF. The V and J genes are TRBV18 and TRBJ2-1; D call uncertain. CDR1 and CDR2 (germline): KGHSH, LQKENI. The V end lost 0 bases, the J end lost 12 bases, and 12 bases lay between the germline ends. This CDR3 is 13 amino acids long.

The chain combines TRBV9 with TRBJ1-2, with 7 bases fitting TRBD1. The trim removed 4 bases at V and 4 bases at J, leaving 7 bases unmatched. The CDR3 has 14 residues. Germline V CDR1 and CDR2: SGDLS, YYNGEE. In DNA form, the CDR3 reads TGTGCCAGCAGCTTCGACAGGGACGGCTATGGCTACACCTTC. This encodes CASSFDRDGYGYTF.

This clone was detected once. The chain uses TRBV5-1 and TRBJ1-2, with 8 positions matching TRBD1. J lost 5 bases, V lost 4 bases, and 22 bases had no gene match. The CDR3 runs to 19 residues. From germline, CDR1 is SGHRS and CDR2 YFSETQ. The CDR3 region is CASSLSLDRDFFTGYGYTF. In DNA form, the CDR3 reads TGCGCCAGCAGCCTATCGTTGGACAGGGACTTTTTTACGGGGTATGGCTACACCTTC.

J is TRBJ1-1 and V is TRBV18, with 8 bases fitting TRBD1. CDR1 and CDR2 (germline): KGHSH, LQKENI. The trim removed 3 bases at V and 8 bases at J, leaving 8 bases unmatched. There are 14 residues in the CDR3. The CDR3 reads CASSPSGQDIEAFF. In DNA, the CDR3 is TGTGCCAGCTCACCTTCGGGACAGGATATAGAAGCTTTCTTT.

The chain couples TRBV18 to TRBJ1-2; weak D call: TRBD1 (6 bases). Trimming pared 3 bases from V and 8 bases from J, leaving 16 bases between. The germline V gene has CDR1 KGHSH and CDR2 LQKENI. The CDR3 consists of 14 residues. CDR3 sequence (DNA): TGTGCCAGCTCACCCCAGCGGGGGCCGGGGGGCTACACCTTC. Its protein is CASSPQRGPGGYTF. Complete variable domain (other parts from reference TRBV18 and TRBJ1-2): NAGVMQNPRHLVRRRGQEARLRCSPMKGHSHVYWYRQLPEEGLKFMVYLQKENIIDESGMPKERFSAEFPKEGPSILRIQQVVRGDSAAYFCASSPQRGPGGYTFGSGTRLTVV.

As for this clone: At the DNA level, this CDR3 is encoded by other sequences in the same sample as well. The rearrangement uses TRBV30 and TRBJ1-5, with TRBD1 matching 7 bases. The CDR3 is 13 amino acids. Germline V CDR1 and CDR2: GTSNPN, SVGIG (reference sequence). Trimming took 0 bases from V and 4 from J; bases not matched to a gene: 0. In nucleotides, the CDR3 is TGTGCCTGGAGTGTACAGGGGAATCAGCCCCAGCATTTT. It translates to CAWSVQGNQPQHF. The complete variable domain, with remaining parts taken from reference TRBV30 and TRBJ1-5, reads SQTIHQWPATLVQPVGSPLSLECTVEGTSNPNLYWYRQAAGRGLQLLFYSVGIGQISSEVPQNLSASRPQDRQFILSSKKLLLSDSGFYLCAWSVQGNQPQHFGDGTRLSIL.

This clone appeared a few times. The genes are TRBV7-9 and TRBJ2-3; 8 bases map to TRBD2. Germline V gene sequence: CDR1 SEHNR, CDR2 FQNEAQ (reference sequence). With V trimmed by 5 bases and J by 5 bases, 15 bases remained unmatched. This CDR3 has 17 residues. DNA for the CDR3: TGTGCCAGCAGCCCCTCACCCGGGACGGGGGGGCAAGATACGCAGTATTTT. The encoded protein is CASSPSPGTGGQDTQYF.

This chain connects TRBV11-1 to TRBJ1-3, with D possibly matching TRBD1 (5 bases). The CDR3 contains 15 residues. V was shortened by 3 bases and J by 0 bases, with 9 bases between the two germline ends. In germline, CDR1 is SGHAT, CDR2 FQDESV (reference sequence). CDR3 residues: CASSFGTSSGNTIYF. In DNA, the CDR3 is TGTGCCAGCAGCTTCGGGACTTCCTCTGGAAACACCATATATTTT.

CDR3 bases: TGTGCCAGCAGCTTAGGAGGCGGGGTTAAGGGTGGACAGTTCTTC. This gives the protein CASSLGGGVKGGQFF. This chain joins TRBV7-6 and TRBJ2-1, with D possibly being TRBD2 (6 bases). Germline CDR1 reads SGHVS; CDR2 reads FNYEAQ. This CDR3 contains 15 residues. Trimming took off 1 base at V and 13 bases at J, with 20 bases between the two ends.

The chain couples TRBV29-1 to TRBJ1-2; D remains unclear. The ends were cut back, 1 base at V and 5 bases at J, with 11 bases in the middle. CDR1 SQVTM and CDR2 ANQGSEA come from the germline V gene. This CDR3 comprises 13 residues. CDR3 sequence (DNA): TGCAGCGTTGAAGGCGGTAGGAGGTATGGCTACACCTTC. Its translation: CSVEGGRRYGYTF.

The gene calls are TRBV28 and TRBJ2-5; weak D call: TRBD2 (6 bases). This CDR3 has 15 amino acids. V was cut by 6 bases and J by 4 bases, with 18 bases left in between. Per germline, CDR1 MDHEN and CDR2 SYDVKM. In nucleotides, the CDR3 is TGTGCCAGCAGCCGTACTTCGGGGGTCGGAGAGACCCAGTACTTC. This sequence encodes CASSRTSGVGETQYF.

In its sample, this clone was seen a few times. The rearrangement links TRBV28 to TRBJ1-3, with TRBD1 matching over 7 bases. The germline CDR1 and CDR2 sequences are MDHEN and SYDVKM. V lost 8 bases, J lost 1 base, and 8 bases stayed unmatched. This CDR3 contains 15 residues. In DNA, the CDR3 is TGTGCCAGCGGCAGACAGGGATTGTCTGGAAACACCATATATTTT. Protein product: CASGRQGLSGNTIYF.

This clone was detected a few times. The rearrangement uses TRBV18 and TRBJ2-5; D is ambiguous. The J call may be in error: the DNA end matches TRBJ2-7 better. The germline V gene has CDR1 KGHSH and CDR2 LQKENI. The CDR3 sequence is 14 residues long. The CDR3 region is CASSPPVHTYEQYF. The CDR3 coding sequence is TGTGCCAGCTCACCACCAGTCCATACCTACGAGCAGTACTTC.

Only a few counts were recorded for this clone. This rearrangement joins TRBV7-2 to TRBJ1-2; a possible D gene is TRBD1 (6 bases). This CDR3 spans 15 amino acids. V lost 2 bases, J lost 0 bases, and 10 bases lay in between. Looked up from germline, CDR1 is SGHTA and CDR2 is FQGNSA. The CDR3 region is CASSLRGGANYGYTF. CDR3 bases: TGTGCCAGCAGCTTACGAGGGGGAGCTAACTATGGCTACACCTTC. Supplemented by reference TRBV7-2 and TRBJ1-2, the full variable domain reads GAGVSQSPSNKVTEKGKDVELRCDPISGHTALYWYRQSLGQGLEFLIYFQGNSAPDKSGLPSDRFSAERTGGSVSTLTIQRTQQEDSAVYLCASSLRGGANYGYTFGSGTRLTVV.

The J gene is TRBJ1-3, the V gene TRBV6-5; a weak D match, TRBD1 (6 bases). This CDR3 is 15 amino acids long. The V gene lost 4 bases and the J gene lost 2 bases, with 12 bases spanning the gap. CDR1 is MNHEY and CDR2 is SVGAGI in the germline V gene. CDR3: CASSFTGTTGNTIYF. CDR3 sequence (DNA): TGTGCCAGCAGTTTCACAGGGACTACTGGAAACACCATATATTTT.

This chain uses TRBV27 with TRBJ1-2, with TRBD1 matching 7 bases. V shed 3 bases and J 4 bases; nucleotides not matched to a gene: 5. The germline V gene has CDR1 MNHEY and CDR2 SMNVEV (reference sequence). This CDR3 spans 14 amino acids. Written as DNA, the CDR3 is TGTGCCAGCAGTTTCGAGCAGGGGGGCTATGGCTACACCTTC. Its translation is CASSFEQGGYGYTF.

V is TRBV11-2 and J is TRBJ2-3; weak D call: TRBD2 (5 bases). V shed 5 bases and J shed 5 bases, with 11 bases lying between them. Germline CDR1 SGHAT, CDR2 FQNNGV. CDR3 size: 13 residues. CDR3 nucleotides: TGTGCCAGCAGCCCCCCGGCGGGAGATACGCAGTATTTT. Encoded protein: CASSPPAGDTQYF.

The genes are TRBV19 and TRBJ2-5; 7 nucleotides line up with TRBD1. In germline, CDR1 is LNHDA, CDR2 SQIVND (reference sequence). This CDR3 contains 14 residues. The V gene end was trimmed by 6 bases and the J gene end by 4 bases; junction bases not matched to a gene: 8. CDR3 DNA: TGTGCCAGTAGCGACAGGGTACGAGGAGAGACCCAGTACTTC. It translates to CASSDRVRGETQYF. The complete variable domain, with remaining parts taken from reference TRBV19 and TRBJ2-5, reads DGGITQSPKYLFRKEGQNVTLSCEQNLNHDAMYWYRQDPGQGLRLIYYSQIVNDFQKGDIAEGYSVSREKKESFPLTVTSAQKNPTAFYLCASSDRVRGETQYFGPGTRLLVL.

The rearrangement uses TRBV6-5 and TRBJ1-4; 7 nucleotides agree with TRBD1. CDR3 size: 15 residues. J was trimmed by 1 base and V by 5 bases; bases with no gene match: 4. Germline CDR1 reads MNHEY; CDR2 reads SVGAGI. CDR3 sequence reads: CASSVRTGTNEKLFF. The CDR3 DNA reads TGTGCCAGCAGTGTACGGACAGGAACTAATGAAAAACTGTTTTTT.

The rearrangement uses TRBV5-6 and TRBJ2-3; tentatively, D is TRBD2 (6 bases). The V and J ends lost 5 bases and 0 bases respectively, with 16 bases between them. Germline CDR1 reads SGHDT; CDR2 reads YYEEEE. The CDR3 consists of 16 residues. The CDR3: CASSYPSGPSTDTQYF. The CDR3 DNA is TGTGCCAGCAGTTACCCAAGCGGGCCCAGCACAGATACGCAGTATTTT.

The CDR3: CASTPSSGFNQPQHF. As DNA, the CDR3 is TGTGCCAGCACCCCCTCTTCGGGATTTAATCAGCCCCAGCATTTT. V usage is TRBV6-1 and J usage is TRBJ1-5; D ambiguous. The CDR3 is 15 residues long. The ends were cut back, 7 bases at V and 4 bases at J, with 17 bases in the middle. From germline, CDR1 is MNHNS and CDR2 SASEGT.

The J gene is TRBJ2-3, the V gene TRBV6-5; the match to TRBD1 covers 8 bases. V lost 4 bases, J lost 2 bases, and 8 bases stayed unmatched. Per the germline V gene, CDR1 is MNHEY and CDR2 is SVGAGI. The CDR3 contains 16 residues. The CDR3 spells CASSWSGTGNTDTQYF. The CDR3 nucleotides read TGTGCCAGCAGTTGGTCCGGGACAGGAAACACAGATACGCAGTATTTT.

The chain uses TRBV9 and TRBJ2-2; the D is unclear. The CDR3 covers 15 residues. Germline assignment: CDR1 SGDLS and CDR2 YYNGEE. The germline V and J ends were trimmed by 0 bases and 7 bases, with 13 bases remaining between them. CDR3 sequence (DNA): TGTGCCAGCAGCGTAGAGTCAGGTTATCGCGGGGAGCTGTTTTTT. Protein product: CASSVESGYRGELFF.

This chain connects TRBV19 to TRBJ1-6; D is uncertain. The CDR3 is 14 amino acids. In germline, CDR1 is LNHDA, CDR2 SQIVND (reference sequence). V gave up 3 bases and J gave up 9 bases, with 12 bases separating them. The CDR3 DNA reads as TGTGCCAGTAGTATCGGAGGGCTCGGTTCACCCCTCCACTTT. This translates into CASSIGGLGSPLHF.